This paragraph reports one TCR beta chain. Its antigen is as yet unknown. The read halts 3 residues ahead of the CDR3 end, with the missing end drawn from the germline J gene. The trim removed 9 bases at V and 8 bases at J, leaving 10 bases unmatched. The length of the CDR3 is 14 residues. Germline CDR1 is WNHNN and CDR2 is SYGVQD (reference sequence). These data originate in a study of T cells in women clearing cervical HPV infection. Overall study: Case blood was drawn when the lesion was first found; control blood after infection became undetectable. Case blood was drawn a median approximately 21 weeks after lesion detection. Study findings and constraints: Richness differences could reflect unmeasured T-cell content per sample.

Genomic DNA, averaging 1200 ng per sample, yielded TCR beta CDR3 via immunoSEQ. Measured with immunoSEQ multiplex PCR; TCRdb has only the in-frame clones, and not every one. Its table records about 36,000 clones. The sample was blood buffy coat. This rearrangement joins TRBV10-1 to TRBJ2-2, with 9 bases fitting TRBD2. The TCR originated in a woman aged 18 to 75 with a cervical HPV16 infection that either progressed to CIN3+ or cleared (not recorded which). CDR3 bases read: TGCGCCAGATGGACTAGCGCTGTTTGGGGGGAG. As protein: CARWTSAVWGE. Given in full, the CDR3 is CARWTSAVWGELFF.